The subject of this entry is one T cell receptor beta chain. Its antigen is still unknown. In patients aged 18 to 65, hyperthyroidism was newly diagnosed, with duration under 2 months. An approximately 10 ml volume of fresh peripheral blood provided the PBMCs. This record comes from a study of T cells in Graves' hyperthyroidism and ophthalmopathy. Whole-study findings and limits: Among thyroid clonotypes expanded above 0.001, most also appeared in blood.

Regions amplified from RNA transcripts were the TCR beta CDR3 regions. A set of HTBI primers served as the primers for a first-round RT-PCR of the TCR CDR3. Using its own MiXCR run on the multiplex PCR reads, TCRdb lists one record per CDR3 protein. The profile shows about 24,000 distinct CDR3 sequences, approximately 49% of them singletons. Trimming stripped 4 bases from V and 0 bases from J, with 11 bases between. Germline V gene lookup returns CDR1 SGHRS and CDR2 YFSETQ. This CDR3 has 15 residues. This chain uses TRBV5-1 with TRBJ1-3, with D maybe TRBD1 (5 bases). The sample was blood. The sequence came from a woman in her 40s with Graves' hyperthyroidism that later progressed to Graves' ophthalmopathy. The chain's CDR3 is CASSPGTYSGNTIYF. The CDR3 nucleotides are TGCGCCAGCAGCCCCGGGACGTACTCTGGAAACACCATATATTTT.